This is a list of T cell receptor beta chains from one sample in a study of spatial heterogeneity in lung cancer. TCRdb reanalysed the 5' RACE reads using MiXCR and keeps one entry per CDR3 protein. The data hold 7,500 to 8,500 distinct CDR3 sequences, with approximately 7% observed a single time. The sequencing here drew on lung tumor tissue, taken at surgery. The source of these receptors is a male donor with early-stage non-small cell lung cancer. Both conserved end residues are trimmed from each CDR3. The size entry is marked missing in some rows and otherwise reads once, few, many or a size class.

size	J	length	V	CDR3
NA	TRBJ2-5	13	TRBV4-1	ASSQGLGHQETQY
large	TRBJ2-5	15	TRBV10-3	AISDPSGGKVRETQY
many	TRBJ2-2	11	TRBV4-1	ASSLRQSGELF
large	TRBJ1-1	13	TRBV9	ASSPGDRGNTEAF
medium-sized	TRBJ2-2	14	TRBV28	ASSYLGTGLIGELF
medium-sized	TRBJ2-3	15	TRBV3-1	ASSPWTSGGERDTQY
NA	TRBJ2-3	12	TRBV7-8	ASSGRDNTDTQY
many	TRBJ1-4	13	TRBV6-5	ASRRVGTGGEKLF
medium-sized	TRBJ2-2	13	TRBV7-3	ASSHSGGHTGELF
many	TRBJ1-6	13	TRBV6-5	ASSYDGGRHSPLH
medium-sized	TRBJ1-2	17	TRBV20-1	SARDVEFRFDPRFYGYT
many	TRBJ2-4	12	TRBV5-8	ASSSGTRGNIQY
medium-sized	TRBJ2-3	12	TRBV7-2	ASTIQGTTDTQY
medium-sized	TRBJ2-3	12	TRBV30	AWQREDSTDTQY
many	TRBJ1-4	12	TRBV5-6	ASSLVEAREKLF
medium-sized	TRBJ1-2	12	TRBV18	ASSPVASSEGYT
few	TRBJ2-2	13	TRBV4-1	ASSQASTDTGELF
few	TRBJ2-2	10	TRBV30	AWSGEAGELF
many	TRBJ2-3	13	TRBV10-2	ASSTSGRNTDTQY
many	TRBJ2-7	10	TRBV19	ASSTGTYEQY
medium-sized	TRBJ1-1	14	TRBV27	ASTTRSAAMNTEAF
many	TRBJ1-2	12	TRBV27	ASSSNPGSGGYT
medium-sized	TRBJ2-7	14	TRBV4-1	ASSLTFGRGAYEQY
medium-sized	TRBJ1-3	13	TRBV18	ASSTTGNSGNTIY
medium-sized	TRBJ2-5	14	TRBV7-9	ASSLGTGGYQETQY
many	TRBJ2-1	12	TRBV20-1	SARVGTLFNEQF
many	TRBJ2-2	15	TRBV5-1	ASSPSGRAPNTGELF